Following are 10 T cell receptor beta chains from one sample sequenced in a study of beta chain features in type 1 diabetes. Reverse transcription of all isolated RNA meant that expressed TCRB transcripts were sequenced. The table came from immunoSEQ multiplex PCR; TCRdb's copy has only in-frame clones and leaves some out. The repertoire holds around 500,000 clones, with approximately 10% as singletons. Sequenced: naive CD4+ T cells from blood. These receptors all come from a woman aged 18-35 years in good health.

This clone showed up just a few times. This sequence joins TRBV4-2 and TRBJ2-1, with TRBD2 identical over 7 bases. The CDR3 length is 13 residues. Unmatched junction bases numbered 2, after V lost 2 bases and J lost 7 bases. Germline CDR1 reads LGHNA; CDR2 reads YNFKEQ. CDR3 in DNA: TGTGCCAGCAGCCAAAACGGGGGGAATGAGCAGTTCTTC. Protein sequence: CASSQNGGNEQFF.

There are a few counts of this clone. The chain is built from TRBV29-1 and TRBJ1-2; D gene uncertain. Germline loops: CDR1 SQVTM, CDR2 ANQGSEA. The CDR3 is made up of 13 amino acids. The germline V and J ends were trimmed by 6 bases and 1 base, with 12 bases remaining between them. In nucleotides, the CDR3 is TGCAGCGTGGCTTTCAGTGGTAACTATGGCTACACCTTC. This gives the protein CSVAFSGNYGYTF. The variable domain in full, completed from reference TRBV29-1 and TRBJ1-2, reads SAVISQKPSRDICQRGTSLTIQCQVDSQVTMMFWYRQQPGQSLTLIATANQGSEATYESGFVIDKFPISRPNLTFSTLTVSNMSPEDSSIYLCSVAFSGNYGYTFGSGTRLTVV.

The chain carries TRBV4-1 and TRBJ2-1; 9 bases line up with TRBD1. The CDR3 spans 16 residues. Losses at the gene ends were 4 bases for V and 8 bases for J; bases not matched to a gene: 12. Germline V gene sequence: CDR1 MGHRA, CDR2 YSYEKL. CDR3 nucleotide sequence: TGCGCCAGCAGCCGTCCTGGACAGGGGCATGACGATGAGCAGTTCTTC. Protein product: CASSRPGQGHDDEQFF.

This chain joins TRBV19 and TRBJ1-3, with D maybe TRBD1 (5 bases). V lost 4 bases to trimming and J lost 1 base, with 8 bases between them. The CDR3 runs 14 residues. Germline loops: CDR1 LNHDA, CDR2 SQIVND (reference sequence). CDR3 residues: CASSTTDSGNTIYF. In nucleotides, the CDR3 is TGTGCCAGTAGTACGACAGATTCTGGAAACACCATATATTTT.

The V call is TRBV29-1, the J call TRBJ1-5; D unresolved. Per the germline V gene, CDR1 is SQVTM and CDR2 is ANQGSEA. Trimming left V 4 bases short and J 4 bases short, with 8 bases between. The CDR3 totals 12 residues. CDR3 loop: CSVGYGNQPQHF. The DNA for the CDR3 is TGCAGCGTTGGGTACGGAAATCAGCCCCAGCATTTT.

This clone was observed a few times. J is TRBJ2-1 and V is TRBV14, with 9 bases lining up with TRBD2. V lost 0 bases and J lost 6; bases outside the gene matches: 6. This CDR3 region has 16 residues. CDR1 and CDR2 (germline): SGHDN, FVKESK. The DNA of the CDR3 is TGTGCCAGCAGCCAAGAACGGCGGGGGGGCCCCAATGAGCAGTTCTTC. It encodes CASSQERRGGPNEQFF.

The CDR3 DNA reads as TGCAGCGTTGGGAGGGCGCTGGGCTACGAGCAGTACTTC. This translates into CSVGRALGYEQYF. The gene calls are TRBV29-1 and TRBJ2-7; possibly TRBD2 for D (6 bases). Germline V CDR1 and CDR2: SQVTM, ANQGSEA. V lost 4 bases and J 3 bases, leaving 13 bases between the germline ends. CDR3 length: 13 amino acids.

The CDR3 DNA reads TGTGCCAGTAGAACTGACTACGAGCAGTACTTC. Translated: CASRTDYEQYF. The rearrangement uses TRBV7-9 and TRBJ2-7; D is undetermined. The CDR3 runs to 11 residues. In germline, CDR1 is SEHNR, CDR2 FQNEAQ (reference sequence). Deletions cut 9 bases from V and 3 bases from J, with 9 bases between.

There are a few counts of this clone. CDR3 nucleotides: TGTGCCAGTAGTAGTCAGGGGGCCCAGCAGTTCTTC. This sequence encodes CASSSQGAQQFF. J is TRBJ2-1 and V is TRBV28; TRBD1 matches at 8 bases. The germline gives CDR1 MDHEN, CDR2 SYDVKM. The V and J ends lost 9 bases and 11 bases, in that order; junction bases with no gene match: 9. The CDR3 loop spans 12 amino acids.

V gene TRBV4-2 combines with J gene TRBJ2-3; no clear D gene. V dropped 0 bases and J dropped 0 bases, with 7 bases sitting between them. The germline V gene has CDR1 LGHNA and CDR2 YNFKEQ. The CDR3 extends over 15 amino acids. CDR3 loop: CASSQERSSTDTQYF. CDR3 bases: TGTGCCAGCAGCCAAGAACGGAGTAGCACAGATACGCAGTATTTT.